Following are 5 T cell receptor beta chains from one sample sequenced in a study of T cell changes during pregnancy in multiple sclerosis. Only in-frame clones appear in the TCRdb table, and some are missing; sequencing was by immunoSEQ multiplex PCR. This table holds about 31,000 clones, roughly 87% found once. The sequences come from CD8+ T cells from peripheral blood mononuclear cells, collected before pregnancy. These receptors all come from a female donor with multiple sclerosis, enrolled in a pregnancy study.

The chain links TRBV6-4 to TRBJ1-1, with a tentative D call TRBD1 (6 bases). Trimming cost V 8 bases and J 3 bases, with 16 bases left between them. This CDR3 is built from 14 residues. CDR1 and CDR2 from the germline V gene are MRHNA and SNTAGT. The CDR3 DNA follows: TGTGCCAGCGCTACGACTCCAGGGGACACTGAAGCTTTCTTT. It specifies CASATTPGDTEAFF.

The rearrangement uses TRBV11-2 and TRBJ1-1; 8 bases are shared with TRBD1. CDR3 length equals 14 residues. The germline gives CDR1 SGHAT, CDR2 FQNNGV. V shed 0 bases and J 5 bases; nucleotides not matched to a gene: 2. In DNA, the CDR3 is TGTGCCAGCAGCTTAGAAACAGGGGGTACTGAAGCTTTCTTT. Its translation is CASSLETGGTEAFF.

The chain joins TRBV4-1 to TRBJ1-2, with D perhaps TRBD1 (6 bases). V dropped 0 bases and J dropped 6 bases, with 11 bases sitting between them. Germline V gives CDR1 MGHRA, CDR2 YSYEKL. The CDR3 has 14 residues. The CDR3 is CASSQDRGNDGYTF. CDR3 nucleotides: TGCGCCAGCAGCCAAGACAGGGGAAACGATGGCTACACCTTC.

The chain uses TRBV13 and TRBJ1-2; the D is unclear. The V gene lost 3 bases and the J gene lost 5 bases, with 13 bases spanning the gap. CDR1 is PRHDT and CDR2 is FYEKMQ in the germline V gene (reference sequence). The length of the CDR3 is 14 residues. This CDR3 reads CASSFMGHRYGYTF. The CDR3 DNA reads TGTGCCAGCAGCTTCATGGGCCACAGATATGGCTACACCTTC.

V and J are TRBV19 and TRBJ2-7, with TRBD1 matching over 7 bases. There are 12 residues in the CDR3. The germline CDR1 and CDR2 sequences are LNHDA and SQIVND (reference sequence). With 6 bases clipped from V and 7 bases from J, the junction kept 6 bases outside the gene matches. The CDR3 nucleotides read TGTGCCAGTAGCATGACAGGGTTGGAGCAGTACTTC. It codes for CASSMTGLEQYF.